Sequencing of this T cell receptor beta chain was carried out in a study of brain T cells in children with intractable seizures. Study-wide results and caveats: HCMV serostatus was not known, and viral specificity came from CDR3 similarity only.

Losses at the gene ends were 5 bases for V and 1 base for J; bases not matched to a gene: 8. CDR1 GTSNPN and CDR2 SVGIG come from the germline V gene (reference sequence). The CDR3 runs to 14 residues. The time point: blood from clinic visit 5 months post-surgery; TSC patient then seizure free. The sequenced cases were selected for having the highest brain T cell transcript signatures. Before surgery, patients took at least one anti-epileptic drug. This clone is a singleton in its sample. Its antigen remains unidentified. TCRdb's table, derived via immunoSEQ multiplex PCR, lists solely in-frame clones and lacks some. The data contain about 340,000 clones, 93% of them singletons.

The input for sequencing was peripheral blood, taken more than 4 months after surgery. V is TRBV30 and J is TRBJ2-7, with 7 bases that match TRBD2. The TCR comes from a boy in the first two years of life with tuberous sclerosis and intractable seizures. The CDR3: CAWSSGAGSYEQYF. Written as DNA, the CDR3 is TGTGCCTGGTCGAGCGGGGCAGGGTCCTACGAGCAGTACTTC. The entire variable domain, with the rest obtained from reference TRBV30 and TRBJ2-7, is as follows: SQTIHQWPATLVQPVGSPLSLECTVEGTSNPNLYWYRQAAGRGLQLLFYSVGIGQISSEVPQNLSASRPQDRQFILSSKKLLLSDSGFYLCAWSSGAGSYEQYFGPGTRLTVT.